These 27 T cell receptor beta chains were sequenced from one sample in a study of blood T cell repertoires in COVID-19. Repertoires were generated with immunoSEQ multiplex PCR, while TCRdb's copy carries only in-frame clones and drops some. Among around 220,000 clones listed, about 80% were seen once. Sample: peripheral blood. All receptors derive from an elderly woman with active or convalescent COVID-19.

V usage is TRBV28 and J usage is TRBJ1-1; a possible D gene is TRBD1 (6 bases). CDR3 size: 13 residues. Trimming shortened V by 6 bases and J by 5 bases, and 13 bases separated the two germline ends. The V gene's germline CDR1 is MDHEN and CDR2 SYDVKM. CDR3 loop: CASSYPGDTEAFF. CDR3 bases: TGTGCCAGCAGCTACCCAGGGGATACTGAAGCTTTCTTT.

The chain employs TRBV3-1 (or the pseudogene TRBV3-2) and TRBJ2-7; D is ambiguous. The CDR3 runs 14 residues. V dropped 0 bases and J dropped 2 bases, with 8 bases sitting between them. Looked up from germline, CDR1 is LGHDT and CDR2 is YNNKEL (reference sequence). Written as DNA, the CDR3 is TGTGCCAGCAGCCAAGATGCAACAGCCTACGAGCAGTACTTC. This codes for CASSQDATAYEQYF.

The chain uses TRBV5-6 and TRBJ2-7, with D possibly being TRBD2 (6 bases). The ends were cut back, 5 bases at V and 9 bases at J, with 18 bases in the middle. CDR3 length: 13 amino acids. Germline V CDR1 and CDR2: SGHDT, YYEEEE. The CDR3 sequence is CASSEPPGGLQYF. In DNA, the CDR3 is TGTGCCAGCAGTGAACCCCCCGGGGGTTTGCAGTACTTC.

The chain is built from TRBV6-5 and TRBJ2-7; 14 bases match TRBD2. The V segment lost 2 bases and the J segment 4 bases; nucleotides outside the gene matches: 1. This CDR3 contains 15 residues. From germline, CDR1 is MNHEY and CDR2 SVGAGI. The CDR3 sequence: CASSYGTSGSYEQYF. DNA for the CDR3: TGTGCCAGCAGTTACGGGACTAGCGGGAGTTACGAGCAGTACTTC.

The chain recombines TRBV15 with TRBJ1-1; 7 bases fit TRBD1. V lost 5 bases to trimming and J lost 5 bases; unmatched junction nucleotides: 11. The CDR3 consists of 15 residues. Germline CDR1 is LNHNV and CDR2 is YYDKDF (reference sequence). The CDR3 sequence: CATSAGDSRGTEAFF. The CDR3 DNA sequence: TGTGCCACCAGCGCCGGGGACAGCAGAGGGACTGAAGCTTTCTTT.

As DNA, the CDR3 is TGTGCCACCAGTGAGATGGGGCCTCGGGGGGGACTGCGAAACAGGGGCATGCGTGAAAAACTGTTTTTT. Residues: CATSEMGPRGGLRNRGMREKLFF. The chain employs TRBV24-1 and TRBJ1-4; 7 positions match TRBD1. The V segment lost 4 bases and the J segment 7 bases; nucleotides outside the gene matches: 32. Germline CDR1 and CDR2: KGHDR and SFDVKD. This CDR3 is 23 amino acids long.

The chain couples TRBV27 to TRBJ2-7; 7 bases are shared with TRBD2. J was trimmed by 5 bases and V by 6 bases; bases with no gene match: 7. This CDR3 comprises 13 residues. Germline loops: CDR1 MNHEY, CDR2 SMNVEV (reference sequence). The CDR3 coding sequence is TGTGCCAGCAGCCGGCGGGAGTTAAACGAGCAGTACTTC. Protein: CASSRRELNEQYF.

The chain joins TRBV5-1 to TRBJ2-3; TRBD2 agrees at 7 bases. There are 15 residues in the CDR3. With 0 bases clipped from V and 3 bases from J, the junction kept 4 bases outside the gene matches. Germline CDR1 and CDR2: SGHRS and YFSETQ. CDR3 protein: CASSLVGGLTDTQYF. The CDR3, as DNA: TGCGCCAGCAGCTTGGTCGGGGGACTAACAGATACGCAGTATTTT.

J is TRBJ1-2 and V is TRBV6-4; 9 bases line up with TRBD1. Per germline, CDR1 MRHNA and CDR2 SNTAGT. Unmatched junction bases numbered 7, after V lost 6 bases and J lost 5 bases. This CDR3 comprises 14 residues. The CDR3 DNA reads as TGTGCCAGCAGCCCGGACAGGGGTGGGTATGGCTACACCTTC. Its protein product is CASSPDRGGYGYTF.

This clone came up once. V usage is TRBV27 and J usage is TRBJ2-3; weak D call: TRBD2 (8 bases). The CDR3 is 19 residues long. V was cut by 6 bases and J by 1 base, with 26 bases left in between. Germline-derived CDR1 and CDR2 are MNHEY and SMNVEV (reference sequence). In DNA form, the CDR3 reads TGTGCCAGCAGCCAGGGGGTGTGGAGCGGGGGCTGGGGCACAGATACGCAGTATTTT. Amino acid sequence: CASSQGVWSGGWGTDTQYF.

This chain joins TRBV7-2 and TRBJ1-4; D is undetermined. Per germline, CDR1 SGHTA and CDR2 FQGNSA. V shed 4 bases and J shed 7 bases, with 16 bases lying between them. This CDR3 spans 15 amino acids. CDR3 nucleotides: TGTGCCAGCAGCTACCCCGTCGGGAACGGTGAAAAACTGTTTTTT. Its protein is CASSYPVGNGEKLFF.

The CDR3 region is CASSLFRDTQYF. CDR3 nucleotides: TGTGCCAGCAGTTTATTTAGAGATACGCAGTATTTT. The V call is TRBV12-3 or TRBV12-4, the J call TRBJ2-3; D is unresolved. Trimming pared 2 bases from V and 5 bases from J, leaving 5 bases between. The CDR3 is 12 amino acids.

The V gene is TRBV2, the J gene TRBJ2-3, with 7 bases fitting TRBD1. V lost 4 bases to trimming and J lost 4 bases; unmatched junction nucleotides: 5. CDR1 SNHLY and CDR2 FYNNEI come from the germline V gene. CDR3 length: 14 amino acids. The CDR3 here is CASSGTGRPDTQYF. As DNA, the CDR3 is TGTGCCAGCAGTGGGACAGGACGGCCAGATACGCAGTATTTT.

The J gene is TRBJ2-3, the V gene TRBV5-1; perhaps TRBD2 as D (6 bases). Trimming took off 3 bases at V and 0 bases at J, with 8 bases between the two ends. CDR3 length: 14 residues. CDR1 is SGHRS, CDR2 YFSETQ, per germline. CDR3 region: CASSSGTSTDTQYF. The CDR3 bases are TGCGCCAGCAGCTCCGGGACTAGCACAGATACGCAGTATTTT.

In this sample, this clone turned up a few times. The CDR3 DNA follows: TGTGCCAGCAGCTTTGGACAGCCTGCAACTAATGAAAAACTGTTTTTT. Protein: CASSFGQPATNEKLFF. This chain links TRBV5-6 with TRBJ1-4; D is perhaps TRBD1 (6 bases). The CDR3 is 16 residues long. Germline values: CDR1 SGHDT, CDR2 YYEEEE. The V end lost 2 bases, the J end lost 0 bases, and 11 bases lay between the germline ends.

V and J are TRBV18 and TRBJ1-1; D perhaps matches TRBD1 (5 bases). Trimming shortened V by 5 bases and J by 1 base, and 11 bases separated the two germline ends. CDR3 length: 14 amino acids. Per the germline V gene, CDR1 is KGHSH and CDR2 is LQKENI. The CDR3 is CASSAGRANTEAFF. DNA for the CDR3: TGTGCCAGCTCAGCGGGACGGGCGAACACTGAAGCTTTCTTT.

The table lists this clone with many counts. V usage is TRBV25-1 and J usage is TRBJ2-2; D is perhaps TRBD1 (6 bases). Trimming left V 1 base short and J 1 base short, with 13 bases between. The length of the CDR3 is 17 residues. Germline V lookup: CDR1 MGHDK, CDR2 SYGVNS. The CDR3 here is CASSELEGRGNTGELFF. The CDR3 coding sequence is TGTGCCAGCAGTGAATTAGAAGGCAGGGGGAACACCGGGGAGCTGTTTTTT.

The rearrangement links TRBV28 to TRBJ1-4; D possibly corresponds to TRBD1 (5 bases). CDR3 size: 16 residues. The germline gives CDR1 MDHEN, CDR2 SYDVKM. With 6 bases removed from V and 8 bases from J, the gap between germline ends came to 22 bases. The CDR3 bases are TGTGCCAGCAGATTGCGGGACTCCCTAGGAGGGGAAAAACTGTTTTTT. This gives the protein CASRLRDSLGGEKLFF.

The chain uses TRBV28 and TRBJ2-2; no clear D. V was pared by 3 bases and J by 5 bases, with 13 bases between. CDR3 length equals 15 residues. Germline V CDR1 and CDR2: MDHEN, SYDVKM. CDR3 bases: TGTGCCAGCAGTTTGGGCAGTGCTTCGACCGGGGAGCTGTTTTTT. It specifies CASSLGSASTGELFF.

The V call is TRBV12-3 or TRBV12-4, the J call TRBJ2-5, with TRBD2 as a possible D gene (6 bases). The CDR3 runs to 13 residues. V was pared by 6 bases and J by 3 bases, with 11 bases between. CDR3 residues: CASRTPGEETQYF. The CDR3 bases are TGTGCCAGCAGAACACCGGGAGAAGAGACCCAGTACTTC.

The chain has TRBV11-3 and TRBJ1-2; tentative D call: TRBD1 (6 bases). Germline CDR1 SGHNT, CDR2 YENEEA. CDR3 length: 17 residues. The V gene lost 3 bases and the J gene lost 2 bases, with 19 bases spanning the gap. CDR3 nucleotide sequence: TGTGCCAGCAGCTTTTCTCCGACAGGCCTCTCAAACTATGGCTACACCTTC. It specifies CASSFSPTGLSNYGYTF.

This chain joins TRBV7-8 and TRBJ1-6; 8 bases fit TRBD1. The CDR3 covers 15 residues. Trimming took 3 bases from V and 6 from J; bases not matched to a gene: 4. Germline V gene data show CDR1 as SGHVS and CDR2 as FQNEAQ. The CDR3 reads CASSFQGQGNSPLHF. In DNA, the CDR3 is TGTGCCAGCAGCTTCCAAGGACAGGGTAATTCACCCCTCCACTTT.

CDR3 sequence reads: CASRQGAFIQPQHF. The CDR3 coding sequence is TGTGCCAGCAGACAGGGGGCCTTTATTCAGCCCCAGCATTTT. V is TRBV6-5 and J is TRBJ1-5, with TRBD1 matching over 9 bases. This CDR3 has 14 amino acids. V lost 6 bases and J lost 6; bases outside the gene matches: 6. CDR1 is MNHEY, CDR2 SVGAGI, per germline.

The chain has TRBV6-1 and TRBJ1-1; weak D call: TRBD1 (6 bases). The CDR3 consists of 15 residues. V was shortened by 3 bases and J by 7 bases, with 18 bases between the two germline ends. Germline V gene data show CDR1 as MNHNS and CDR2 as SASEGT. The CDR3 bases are TGTGCCAGCAGTGAGATCTCCGGGGGGCGCGGTGAAGCTTTCTTT. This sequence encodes CASSEISGGRGEAFF.

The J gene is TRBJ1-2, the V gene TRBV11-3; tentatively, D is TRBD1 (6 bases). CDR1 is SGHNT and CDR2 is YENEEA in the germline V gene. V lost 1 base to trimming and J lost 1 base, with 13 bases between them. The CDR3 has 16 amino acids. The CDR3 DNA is TGTGCCAGCAGCTTAGTGACCCGGACAGTTAACTATGGCTACACCTTC. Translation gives CASSLVTRTVNYGYTF.

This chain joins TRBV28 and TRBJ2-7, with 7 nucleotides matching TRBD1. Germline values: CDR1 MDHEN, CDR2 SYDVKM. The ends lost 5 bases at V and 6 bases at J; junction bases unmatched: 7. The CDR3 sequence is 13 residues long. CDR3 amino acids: CASSIEQGLEQYF. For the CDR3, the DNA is TGTGCCAGCAGTATCGAACAGGGGCTCGAGCAGTACTTC.

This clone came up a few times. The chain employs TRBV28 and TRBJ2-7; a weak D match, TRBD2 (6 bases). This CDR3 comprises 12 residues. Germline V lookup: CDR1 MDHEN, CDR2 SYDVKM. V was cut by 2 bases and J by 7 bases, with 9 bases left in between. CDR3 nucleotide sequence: TGTGCCAGCAGTTTACGACTAGGGGAGCAGTACTTC. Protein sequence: CASSLRLGEQYF.